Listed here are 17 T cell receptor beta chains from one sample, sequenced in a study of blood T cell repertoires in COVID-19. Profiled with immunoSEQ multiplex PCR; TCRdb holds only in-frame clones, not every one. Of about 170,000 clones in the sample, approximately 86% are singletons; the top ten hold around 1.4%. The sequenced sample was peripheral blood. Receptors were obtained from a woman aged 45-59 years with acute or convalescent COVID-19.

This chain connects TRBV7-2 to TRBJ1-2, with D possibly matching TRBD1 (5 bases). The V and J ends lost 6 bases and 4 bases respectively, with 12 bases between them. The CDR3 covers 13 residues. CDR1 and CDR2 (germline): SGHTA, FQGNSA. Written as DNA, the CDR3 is TGTGCCAGCAGGGCAGCGGGGGGCTATGGCTACACCTTC. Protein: CASRAAGGYGYTF.

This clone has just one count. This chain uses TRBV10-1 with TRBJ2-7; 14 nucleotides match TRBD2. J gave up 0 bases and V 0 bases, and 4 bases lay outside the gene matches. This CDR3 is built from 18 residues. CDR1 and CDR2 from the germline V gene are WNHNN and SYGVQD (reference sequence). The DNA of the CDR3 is TGCGCCAGCAGTGAGTCAAGACTAGCGGGAGGGACCTCCTACGAGCAGTACTTC. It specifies CASSESRLAGGTSYEQYF.

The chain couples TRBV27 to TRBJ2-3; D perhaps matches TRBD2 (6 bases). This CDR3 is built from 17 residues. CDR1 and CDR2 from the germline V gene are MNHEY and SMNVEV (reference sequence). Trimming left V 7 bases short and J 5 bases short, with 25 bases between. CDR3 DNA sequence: TGTGCCAGCACCATGAGTTGGGCCTTGGGGGAGGAAGATACGCAGTATTTT. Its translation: CASTMSWALGEEDTQYF.

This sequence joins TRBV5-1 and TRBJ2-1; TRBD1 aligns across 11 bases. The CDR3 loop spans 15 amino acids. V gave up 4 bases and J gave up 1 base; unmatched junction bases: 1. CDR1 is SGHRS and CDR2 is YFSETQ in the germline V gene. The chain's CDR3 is CASSGTGGSYNEQFF. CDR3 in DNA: TGCGCCAGCAGCGGGACAGGGGGATCCTACAATGAGCAGTTCTTC.

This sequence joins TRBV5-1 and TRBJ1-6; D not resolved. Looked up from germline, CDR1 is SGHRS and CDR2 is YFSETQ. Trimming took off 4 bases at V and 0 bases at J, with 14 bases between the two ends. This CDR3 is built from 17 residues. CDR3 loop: CASSPDFPSSYNSPLHF. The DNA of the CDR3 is TGCGCCAGCAGCCCGGACTTCCCGAGCTCCTATAATTCACCCCTCCACTTT.

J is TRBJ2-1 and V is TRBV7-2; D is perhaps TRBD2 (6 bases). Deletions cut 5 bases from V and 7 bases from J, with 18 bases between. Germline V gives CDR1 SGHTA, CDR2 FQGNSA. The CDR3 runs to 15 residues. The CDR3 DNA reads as TGTGCCAGCAGCCTCGCCGGGACGACTAGGAATGAGCAGTTCTTC. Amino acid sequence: CASSLAGTTRNEQFF.

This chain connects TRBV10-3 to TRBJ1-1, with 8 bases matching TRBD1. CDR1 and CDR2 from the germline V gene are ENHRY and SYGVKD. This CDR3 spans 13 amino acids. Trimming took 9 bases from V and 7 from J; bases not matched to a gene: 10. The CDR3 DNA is TGTGCCATAAAGGACAGGGAGGATAATGAAGCTTTCTTT. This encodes CAIKDREDNEAFF.

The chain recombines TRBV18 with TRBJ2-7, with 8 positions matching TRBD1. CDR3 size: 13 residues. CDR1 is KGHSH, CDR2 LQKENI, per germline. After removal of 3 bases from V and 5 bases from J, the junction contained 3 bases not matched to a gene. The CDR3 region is CASSPAGGHEQYF. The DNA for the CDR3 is TGTGCCAGCTCACCTGCAGGGGGCCACGAGCAGTACTTC.

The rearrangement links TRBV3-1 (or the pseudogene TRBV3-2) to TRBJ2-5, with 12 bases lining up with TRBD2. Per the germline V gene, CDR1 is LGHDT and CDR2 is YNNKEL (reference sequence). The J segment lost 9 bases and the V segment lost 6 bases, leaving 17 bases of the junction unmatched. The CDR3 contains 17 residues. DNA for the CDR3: TGTGCCAGCAGGCAATGGGGACTAGCGGGCGCCGCGGTGGCCCAGTACTTC. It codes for CASRQWGLAGAAVAQYF.

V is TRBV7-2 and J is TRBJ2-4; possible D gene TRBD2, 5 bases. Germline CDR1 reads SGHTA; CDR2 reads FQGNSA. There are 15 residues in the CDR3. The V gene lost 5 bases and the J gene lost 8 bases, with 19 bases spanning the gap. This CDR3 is CASSPWEPLRDIQYF. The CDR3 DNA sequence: TGTGCCAGCAGCCCATGGGAGCCCCTAAGGGACATTCAGTACTTC.

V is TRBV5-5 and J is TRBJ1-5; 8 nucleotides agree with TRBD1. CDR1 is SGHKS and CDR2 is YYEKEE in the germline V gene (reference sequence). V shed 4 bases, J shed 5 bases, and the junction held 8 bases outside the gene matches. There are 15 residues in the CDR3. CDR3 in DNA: TGTGCCAGCAGCCCCGGGACAGGCACCTATCAGCCCCAGCATTTT. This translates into CASSPGTGTYQPQHF.

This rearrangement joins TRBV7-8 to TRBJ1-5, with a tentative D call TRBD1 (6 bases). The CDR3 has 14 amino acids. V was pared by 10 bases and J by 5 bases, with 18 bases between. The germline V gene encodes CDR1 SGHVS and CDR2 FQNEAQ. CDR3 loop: CATTPGRGDQPQHF. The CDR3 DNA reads TGTGCCACCACTCCGGGCAGGGGCGATCAGCCCCAGCATTTT.

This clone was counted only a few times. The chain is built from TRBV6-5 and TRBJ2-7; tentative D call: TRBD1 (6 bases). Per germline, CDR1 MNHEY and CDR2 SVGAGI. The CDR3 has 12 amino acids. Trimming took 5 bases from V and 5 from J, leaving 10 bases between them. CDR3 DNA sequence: TGTGCCAGCAGTACACAGGGAAACGAGCAGTACTTC. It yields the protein CASSTQGNEQYF.

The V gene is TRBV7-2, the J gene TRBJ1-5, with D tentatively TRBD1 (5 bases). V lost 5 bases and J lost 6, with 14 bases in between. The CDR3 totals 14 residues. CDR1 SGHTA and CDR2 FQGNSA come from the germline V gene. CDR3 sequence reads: CASSQTGGGQPQHF. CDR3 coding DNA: TGTGCCAGCAGCCAAACCGGGGGGGGTCAGCCCCAGCATTTT.

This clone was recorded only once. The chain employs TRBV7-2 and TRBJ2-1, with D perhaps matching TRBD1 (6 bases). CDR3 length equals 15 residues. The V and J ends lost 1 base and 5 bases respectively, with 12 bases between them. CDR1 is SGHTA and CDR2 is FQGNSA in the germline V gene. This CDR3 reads CASSLGGHFNNEQFF. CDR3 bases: TGTGCCAGCAGCTTAGGGGGGCACTTTAACAATGAGCAGTTCTTC.

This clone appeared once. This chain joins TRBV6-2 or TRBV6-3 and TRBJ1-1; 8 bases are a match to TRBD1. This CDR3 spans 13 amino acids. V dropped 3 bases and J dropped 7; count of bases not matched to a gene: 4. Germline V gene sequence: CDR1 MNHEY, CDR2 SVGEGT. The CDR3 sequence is CASSYDRGFEAFF. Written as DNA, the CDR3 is TGTGCCAGCAGTTATGACAGGGGATTTGAAGCTTTCTTT.

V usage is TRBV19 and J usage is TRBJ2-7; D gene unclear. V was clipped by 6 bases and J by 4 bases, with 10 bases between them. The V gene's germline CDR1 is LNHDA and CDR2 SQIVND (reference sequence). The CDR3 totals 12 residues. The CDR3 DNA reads TGTGCCAGTAGCTCCTCTCCGTACGAGCAGTACTTC. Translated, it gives CASSSSPYEQYF.